The clone carrying this T cell receptor (beta chain) was seen repeatedly, ten times or more. Its target is unknown. Through template switching, a universal primer site was introduced, and the cDNA contained unique molecular identifiers. One entry per CDR3 protein results from TCRdb running MiXCR on the 5' RACE reads. The sample lists around 250,000 distinct CDR3 sequences; around 6.5% were seen once. This CDR3 is built from 12 residues. CDR1 is SEHNR, CDR2 FQNEAQ, per germline (reference sequence). The V and J ends lost 5 bases and 4 bases respectively, with 9 bases between them. The sample is drawn from a study of identical twins. Findings and limits, study-wide: These conclusions were based on statistical analysis (cross-sectional, not following the same donors). Alpha sequences out of frame and shared by twins had excess low generation probability.

These data were likewise used in another study, on T cells expressing NK-cell markers.

The source is a woman younger than 35 in good health. V usage is TRBV7-9 and J usage is TRBJ2-7; the D is unclear. The sequenced sample consisted of CD8+ T cells sorted from blood. The CDR3 reads CASSLREYEQYF. The CDR3 nucleotides are TGTGCCAGCAGCCTAAGAGAATACGAGCAGTACTTC.